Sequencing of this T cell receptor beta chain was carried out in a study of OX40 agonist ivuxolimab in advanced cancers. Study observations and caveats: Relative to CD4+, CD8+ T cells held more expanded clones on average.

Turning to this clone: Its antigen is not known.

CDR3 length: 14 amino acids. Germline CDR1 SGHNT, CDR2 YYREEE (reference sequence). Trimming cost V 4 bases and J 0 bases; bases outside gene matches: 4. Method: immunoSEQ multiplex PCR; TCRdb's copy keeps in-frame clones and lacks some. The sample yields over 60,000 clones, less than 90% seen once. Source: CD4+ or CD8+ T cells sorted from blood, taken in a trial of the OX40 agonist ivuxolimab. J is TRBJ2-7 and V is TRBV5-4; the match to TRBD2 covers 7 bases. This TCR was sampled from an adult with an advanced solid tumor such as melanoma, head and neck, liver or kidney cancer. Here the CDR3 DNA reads TGTGCCAGCAGCAAAGCGGGGCCCTCCTACGAGCAGTACTTC. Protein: CASSKAGPSYEQYF.